This TCR beta chain was captured in a study of blood T cells in healthy people across ages. Study outcomes and limitations: Roughly linear age-related decline in beta diversity appeared, significant by age around 40. Expanded clonotype shifts may have been confounded, as the donors had an unknown CMV status.

Comment on this clonotype: The antigen is unknown.

Sample-barcoded 5' priming and a J-beta primer mix drove a second PCR of about 6 to 11 cycles. TCRdb independently ran MiXCR on the 5' RACE reads; one entry per CDR3 protein. Among 650,000 to 950,000 distinct CDR3 sequences, 44% were seen once, and the ten largest hold roughly 19%. This CDR3 contains 16 residues. The V and J ends lost 3 bases and 1 base respectively, with 10 bases between them. Per the germline V gene, CDR1 is KGHSH and CDR2 is LQKENI. J is TRBJ2-6 and V is TRBV18; D not resolved. The sequence came from a man between 60 and 70 years old in good health. Source material: blood. The CDR3 loop is CASSPGSSSGANVLTF. The CDR3, as DNA: TGTGCCAGCTCACCGGGATCTAGTTCTGGGGCCAACGTCCTGACTTTC.